Presented here are 22 T cell receptor beta chains from one specimen sequenced in a study of B cell selection in AIRE deficiency. Profiling relied on immunoSEQ multiplex PCR, and the TCRdb table lists in-frame clones only, not all of them. The sample shows some 20,000 clones, around 97% of them seen only once. CD4+CD127+ cells were sorted as the conventional CD4 T cells. Source material: conventional CD4+ T cells sorted from PBMCs. The receptors originated from a human donor with AIRE deficiency.

This chain links TRBV19 with TRBJ1-1; D is unresolved. Germline V gene lookup returns CDR1 LNHDA and CDR2 SQIVND (reference sequence). The CDR3 runs 13 residues. With 7 bases removed from V and 0 bases from J, the gap between germline ends came to 9 bases. The CDR3 nucleotides are TGTGCCAGTAATCACAACATGAACACTGAAGCTTTCTTT. This encodes CASNHNMNTEAFF.

The chain joins TRBV19 to TRBJ2-3; no definite D call. Per germline, CDR1 LNHDA and CDR2 SQIVND (reference sequence). V lost 4 bases, J lost 2 bases, and 7 bases lay in between. This CDR3 is 13 amino acids long. Here the CDR3 reads CASSTPNTDTQYF. CDR3 in DNA: TGTGCCAGTAGTACCCCCAACACAGATACGCAGTATTTT.

This clone was seen only once. This chain uses TRBV7-3 with TRBJ2-1; tentatively, D is TRBD2 (5 bases). The V and J ends lost 3 bases and 2 bases respectively, with 8 bases between them. CDR1 SGHTA and CDR2 FQGTGA come from the germline V gene. The CDR3 is 14 residues long. CDR3 sequence: CASSLEAAYNEQFF. The CDR3 DNA sequence: TGTGCCAGCAGCTTGGAAGCGGCCTACAATGAGCAGTTCTTC.

The chain has TRBV6-5 and TRBJ2-5; weak D call: TRBD1 (6 bases). This CDR3 comprises 13 residues. Deletions cut 9 bases from V and 2 bases from J, with 13 bases between. Germline assignment: CDR1 MNHEY and CDR2 SVGAGI. The CDR3 loop is CASREGEQETQYF. The DNA for the CDR3 is TGTGCCAGTCGTGAGGGGGAACAAGAGACCCAGTACTTC.

The chain carries TRBV27 and TRBJ1-6; D gene unclear. This CDR3 has 15 residues. Trimming shortened V by 4 bases and J by 7 bases, and 14 bases separated the two germline ends. Germline assignment: CDR1 MNHEY and CDR2 SMNVEV (reference sequence). The CDR3 here is CASSSLSRANSPLHF. The CDR3 DNA sequence: TGTGCCAGCAGTTCCCTCTCCAGAGCCAATTCACCCCTCCACTTT.

The chain has TRBV6-5 and TRBJ1-5; a weak D match, TRBD1 (5 bases). The length of the CDR3 is 14 residues. CDR1 and CDR2 (germline): MNHEY, SVGAGI. V was shortened by 2 bases and J by 3 bases, with 8 bases between the two germline ends. CDR3 protein: CASSYAGFNQPQHF. Here the CDR3 DNA reads TGTGCCAGCAGTTACGCAGGGTTCAATCAGCCCCAGCATTTT.

This chain links TRBV4-1 with TRBJ2-7; the D is unclear. The length of the CDR3 is 16 residues. Germline V CDR1 and CDR2: MGHRA, YSYEKL. With 0 bases removed from V and 4 bases from J, the gap between germline ends came to 16 bases. DNA for the CDR3: TGCGCCAGCAGCCAAGATCTCGCCCTTCTGGGGTACGAGCAGTACTTC. Its translation is CASSQDLALLGYEQYF.

The V call is TRBV6-4, the J call TRBJ2-1; 8 bases are a match to TRBD2. Germline V gives CDR1 MRHNA, CDR2 SNTAGT. There are 16 residues in the CDR3. J gave up 4 bases and V 6 bases, and 11 bases lay outside the gene matches. In nucleotides, the CDR3 is TGTGCCAGCAGCCGGTTTTCGAGCGGGAGTTACAATGAGCAGTTCTTC. Translated, it gives CASSRFSSGSYNEQFF.

This chain joins TRBV19 and TRBJ2-1, with TRBD2 matching 9 bases. The germline CDR1 and CDR2 sequences are LNHDA and SQIVND (reference sequence). The CDR3 length is 14 residues. V shed 4 bases and J 7 bases; nucleotides not matched to a gene: 5. The CDR3 protein is CASSRAGGRNEQFF. In DNA, the CDR3 is TGTGCCAGTAGTAGGGCGGGAGGGAGGAATGAGCAGTTCTTC.

The sample holds one count of this clone. The V call is TRBV27, the J call TRBJ2-7, with D hard to call. Germline CDR1 MNHEY, CDR2 SMNVEV (reference sequence). V lost 4 bases, J lost 3 bases, and 10 bases lay in between. This CDR3 has 13 amino acids. CDR3 region: CASSSNWFYEQYF. The CDR3 nucleotides are TGTGCCAGCAGTTCCAACTGGTTCTACGAGCAGTACTTC.

The rearrangement uses TRBV10-3 and TRBJ1-5, with 7 bases lining up with TRBD1. This CDR3 is 14 amino acids long. CDR1 ENHRY and CDR2 SYGVKD come from the germline V gene. V lost 5 bases, J lost 4 bases, and 5 bases stayed unmatched. CDR3 in amino acids: CAISTGTENQPQHF. The DNA of the CDR3 is TGTGCCATCAGTACGGGGACAGAAAATCAGCCCCAGCATTTT.

This chain uses TRBV30 with TRBJ1-5; D perhaps matches TRBD1 (5 bases). CDR1 is GTSNPN, CDR2 SVGIG, per germline (reference sequence). The germline V and J ends were trimmed by 3 bases and 6 bases, with 12 bases remaining between them. This CDR3 region has 13 residues. The CDR3 region is CAWSSGLVQPQHF. The CDR3 DNA follows: TGTGCCTGGAGCTCAGGGTTGGTTCAGCCCCAGCATTTT.

Only a few counts were recorded for this clone. The chain has TRBV28 and TRBJ1-5; D is unresolved. The V gene lost 2 bases and the J gene lost 8 bases, with 7 bases spanning the gap. The germline CDR1 and CDR2 sequences are MDHEN and SYDVKM. The CDR3 sequence is 12 residues long. CDR3 nucleotide sequence: TGTGCCAGCAGTTTACCTCTTAAGCCCCAGCATTTT. It yields the protein CASSLPLKPQHF. The whole variable domain, filled in from reference TRBV28 and TRBJ1-5, reads DVKVTQSSRYLVKRTGEKVFLECVQDMDHENMFWYRQDPGLGLRLIYFSYDVKMKEKGDIPEGYSVSREKKERFSLILESASTNQTSMYLCASSLPLKPQHFGDGTRLSIL.

The genes are TRBV30 and TRBJ1-6; D gene uncertain. Trimming left V 3 bases short and J 5 bases short, with 14 bases between. This CDR3 comprises 15 residues. CDR1 is GTSNPN and CDR2 is SVGIG in the germline V gene (reference sequence). The CDR3 here is CAWRNPPGNNSPLHF. The CDR3 nucleotides are TGTGCCTGGAGGAACCCCCCGGGTAATAATTCACCCCTCCACTTT.

The chain combines TRBV5-1 with TRBJ1-2; D is perhaps TRBD1 (5 bases). The V gene's germline CDR1 is SGHRS and CDR2 YFSETQ. The CDR3 has 15 amino acids. V was pared by 0 bases and J by 4 bases, with 13 bases between. The CDR3 DNA follows: TGCGCCAGCAGCTTGGAGGCGGGGCCCCCCTATGGCTACACCTTC. It codes for CASSLEAGPPYGYTF.

V usage is TRBV5-6 and J usage is TRBJ1-1; D gene ambiguous. Germline V gene data show CDR1 as SGHDT and CDR2 as YYEEEE. The CDR3 extends over 14 amino acids. V lost 4 bases, J lost 1 base, and 11 bases lay in between. CDR3 coding DNA: TGTGCCAGCAGCCCCGGTTCACGGAACACTGAAGCTTTCTTT. Translation: CASSPGSRNTEAFF.

The chain joins TRBV19 to TRBJ1-5; 9 bases map to TRBD1. Germline CDR1 is LNHDA and CDR2 is SQIVND (reference sequence). J lost 9 bases, V lost 10 bases, and 10 bases had no gene match. The CDR3 extends over 13 amino acids. CDR3 nucleotides: TGTGCCACTACGGACAGGGGCATCGGGCCCCAGCATTTT. This translates into CATTDRGIGPQHF.

V gene TRBV28 combines with J gene TRBJ2-5; no clear D. CDR3 size: 14 residues. The V gene lost 3 bases and the J gene lost 1 base, with 9 bases spanning the gap. The germline gives CDR1 MDHEN, CDR2 SYDVKM. CDR3 protein: CASSFTRSQETQYF. The CDR3 nucleotides read TGTGCCAGCAGTTTCACGCGCAGCCAAGAGACCCAGTACTTC.

This chain links TRBV5-1 with TRBJ2-1; a possible D gene is TRBD1 (5 bases). The CDR3 extends over 14 amino acids. Trimming removed 0 bases at V and 9 bases at J, with 13 bases between. CDR1 is SGHRS and CDR2 is YFSETQ in the germline V gene. The CDR3 DNA reads as TGCGCCAGCAGCTTGGTTGCTGTAGGGGCTGAGCAGTTCTTC. It is translated as CASSLVAVGAEQFF. Full variable domain (outside the CDR3, taken from reference TRBV5-1 and TRBJ2-1): KAGVTQTPRYLIKTRGQQVTLSCSPISGHRSVSWYQQTPGQGLQFLFEYFSETQRNKGNFPGRFSGRQFSNSRSEMNVSTLELGDSALYLCASSLVAVGAEQFFGPGTRLTVL.

A note on this clone: Relative to the germline gene, one junction end is altered; a read error may explain this. CDR3 protein: CASSLFYNYGYTF. The CDR3 DNA sequence: TGTGCCAGCAGCTTGTTCTATAACTATGGCTACACCTTC. The chain couples TRBV5-3 to TRBJ1-2; D uncertain. TRBV5-3 carries the ORF label, with uncertain function. The CDR3 runs to 13 residues.

The rearrangement joins TRBV5-6 to TRBJ1-1; tentatively, D is TRBD1 (6 bases). This CDR3 comprises 13 residues. Germline V gene lookup returns CDR1 SGHDT and CDR2 YYEEEE. Trimming took 4 bases from V and 10 from J, leaving 17 bases between them. The CDR3 loop reads CASSPRQVGGAFF. CDR3 DNA sequence: TGTGCCAGCAGCCCTAGACAGGTCGGGGGAGCTTTCTTT.

V is TRBV15 and J is TRBJ1-1; TRBD1 matches at 9 bases. The CDR3 loop spans 15 amino acids. Germline-derived CDR1 and CDR2 are LNHNV and YYDKDF (reference sequence). V trimming: 4 bases; J trimming: 1 base; junction bases outside the gene matches: 4. CDR3 nucleotide sequence: TGTGCCACCAGCATAAGGACAGGGGAGAACACTGAAGCTTTCTTT. It translates to CATSIRTGENTEAFF.